What follows are 5 T cell receptor beta chains derived from one specimen sequenced in a study of cytomegalovirus exposure and HLA in healthy donors. Vbeta (60) and Jbeta (13) primers were used in the PCR. Profiling relied on immunoSEQ multiplex PCR, and the TCRdb table lists in-frame clones only, not all of them. The profile shows some 150,000 clones, 60% to 80% of them singletons. Sequenced material: PBMCs. All receptors derive from a woman between 45 and 60 years old in good health and CMV-seronegative.

J is TRBJ2-7 and V is TRBV7-8; tentative D call: TRBD1 (5 bases). CDR3 size: 16 residues. In germline, CDR1 is SGHVS, CDR2 FQNEAQ. Trimming pared 1 base from V and 0 bases from J, leaving 13 bases between. This CDR3 reads CASSLDIRQSSYEQYF. The CDR3 DNA reads TGTGCCAGCAGCTTAGATATAAGACAGAGCTCCTACGAGCAGTACTTC. The full variable domain, completed using reference TRBV7-8 and TRBJ2-7, is GAGVSQSPRYKVAKRGQDVALRCDPISGHVSLFWYQQALGQGPEFLTYFQNEAQLDKSGLPSDRFFAERPEGSVSTLKIQRTQQEDSAVYLCASSLDIRQSSYEQYFGPGTRLTVT.

The rearrangement links TRBV7-9 to TRBJ1-1; a possible D gene is TRBD1 (5 bases). The V gene's germline CDR1 is SEHNR and CDR2 FQNEAQ (reference sequence). The CDR3 spans 15 residues. The V gene lost 5 bases and the J gene lost 4 bases, with 17 bases spanning the gap. CDR3 protein: CASSPPQALLTEAFF. The CDR3 DNA reads as TGTGCCAGCAGCCCCCCACAGGCCCTTCTCACTGAAGCTTTCTTT.

The rearrangement joins TRBV15 to TRBJ1-6, with D hard to call. The CDR3 consists of 15 residues. The germline V gene has CDR1 LNHNV and CDR2 YYDKDF (reference sequence). The germline V and J ends were trimmed by 1 base and 7 bases, with 11 bases remaining between them. CDR3 bases: TGTGCCACCAGCAGAGTTCCGGGAGAGAATTCACCCCTCCACTTT. Translating it yields CATSRVPGENSPLHF.

Concerning this clone: In the same sample, other DNA sequences code for this CDR3. The V call is TRBV6-4, the J call TRBJ2-3; the match to TRBD2 covers 7 bases. Per germline, CDR1 MRHNA and CDR2 SNTAGT. The CDR3 covers 15 residues. V lost 2 bases to trimming and J lost 0 bases; unmatched junction nucleotides: 2. The CDR3 reads CASSDGGGSTDTQYF. The CDR3 DNA follows: TGTGCCAGCAGTGACGGGGGGGGTAGCACAGATACGCAGTATTTT.

The DNA of the CDR3 is TGTGCCAGCAGCCTAGGGACTAGCGGGGGGTTCTCCTACGAGCAGTACTTC. Amino acid sequence: CASSLGTSGGFSYEQYF. The chain couples TRBV4-2 to TRBJ2-7; 15 bases line up with TRBD2. Germline values: CDR1 LGHNA, CDR2 YNFKEQ. The CDR3 spans 17 residues. With 4 bases clipped from V and 0 bases from J, the junction kept 4 bases outside the gene matches.